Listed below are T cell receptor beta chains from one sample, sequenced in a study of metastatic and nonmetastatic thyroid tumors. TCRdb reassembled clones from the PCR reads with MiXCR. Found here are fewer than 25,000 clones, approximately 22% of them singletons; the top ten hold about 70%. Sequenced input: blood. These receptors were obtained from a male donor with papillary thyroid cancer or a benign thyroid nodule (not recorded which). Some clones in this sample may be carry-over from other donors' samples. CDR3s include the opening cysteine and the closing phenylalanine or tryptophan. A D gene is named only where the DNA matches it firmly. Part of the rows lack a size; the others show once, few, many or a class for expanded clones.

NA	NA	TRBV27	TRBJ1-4	CASSRGHAGKLFF	TGTGCCAGCAGCCGGGGACATGCAGGAAAACTGTTTTTT
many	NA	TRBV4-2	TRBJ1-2	CASSHRRDQTGYTF	TGTGCCAGCAGCCATCGCCGGGACCAAACGGGCTACACCTTC
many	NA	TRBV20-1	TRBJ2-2	CSARGLANTGELFF	TGCAGTGCTAGGGGCTTAGCGAACACCGGGGAGCTGTTTTTT
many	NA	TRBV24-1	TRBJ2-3	CATSVAGEADTQYF	TGTGCCACCAGTGTCGCAGGGGAGGCAGATACGCAGTATTTT
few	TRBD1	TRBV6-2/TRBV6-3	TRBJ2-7	CARSYLTGQASYEQYF	TGTGCCAGAAGTTACCTAACGGGACAGGCCTCCTACGAGCAGTACTTC
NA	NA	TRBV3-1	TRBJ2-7	CASSQNYEQYF	TGTGCCAGCAGTCAAAACTACGAGCAGTACTTC
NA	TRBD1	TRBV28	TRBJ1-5	CASTTGQGLGQPQHF	TGTGCCAGCACTACGGGACAGGGCCTCGGCCAGCCCCAGCATTTT
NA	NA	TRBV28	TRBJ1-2	CASSTPDRRVWFGYTF	TGTGCCAGCAGCACCCCTGACAGACGGGTGTGGTTTGGCTACACCTTC
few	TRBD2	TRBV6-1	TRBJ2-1	CASSHSSGIEQFF	TGTGCCAGCAGTCATTCTAGCGGAATTGAGCAGTTCTTC
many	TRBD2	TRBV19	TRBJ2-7	CASSIELAGVYEQYF	TGTGCCAGTAGTATCGAACTAGCGGGAGTCTACGAGCAGTACTTC
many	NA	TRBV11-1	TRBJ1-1	CASSLGQTNTEAFF	TGTGCCAGCAGCCTGGGACAAACTAACACTGAAGCTTTCTTT
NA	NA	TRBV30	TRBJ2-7	CAWSVQLAYDEYF	TGTGCCTGGAGTGTACAACTAGCCTACGATGAGTACTTC
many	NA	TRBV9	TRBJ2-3	CASSVGLAWGTDTQYF	TGTGCCAGCAGCGTGGGGCTAGCTTGGGGTACAGATACGCAGTATTTT
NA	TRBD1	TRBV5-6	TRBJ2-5	CASSDRTGVETQYF	TGTGCCAGCAGCGACCGAACAGGGGTAGAGACCCAGTACTTC
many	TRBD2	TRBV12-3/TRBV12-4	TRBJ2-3	CASSLLRLAGDVDTQYF	TGTGCCAGCAGTCTCCTTAGACTAGCGGGAGATGTAGATACGCAGTATTTT
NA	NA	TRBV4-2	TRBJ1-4	CASSQEFRQGGRPTNEKLFF	TGTGCCAGCAGCCAAGAATTTCGGCAGGGTGGGAGGCCGACTAATGAAAAACTGTTTTTT
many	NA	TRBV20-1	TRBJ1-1	CSARLGGSETEAFF	TGCAGTGCTAGACTCGGCGGTTCGGAAACTGAAGCTTTCTTT
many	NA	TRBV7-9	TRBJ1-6	CASSPGRGGFTLHF	TGTGCCAGCAGCCCGGGGAGGGGAGGCTTCACCCTCCACTTT
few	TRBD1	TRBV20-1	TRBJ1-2	CSAYGQGYGYTF	TGCAGTGCTTATGGACAGGGCTATGGCTACACCTTC
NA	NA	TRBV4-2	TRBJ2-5	CASSQDMGLWETQYF	TGTGCCAGCAGCCAAGATATGGGCCTTTGGGAGACCCAGTACTTC
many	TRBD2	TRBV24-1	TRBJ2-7	CATSSSGNSYEQYF	TGTGCCACCAGTTCTAGCGGAAACTCCTACGAGCAGTACTTC
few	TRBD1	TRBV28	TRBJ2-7	CASSFKGALYEQYF	TGTGCCAGCAGTTTTAAGGGGGCGCTTTACGAGCAGTACTTC
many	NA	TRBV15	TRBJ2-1	CATSTLADYNEQFF	TGTGCCACCAGCACCTTAGCGGACTACAATGAGCAGTTCTTC
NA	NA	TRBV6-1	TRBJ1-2	CASSPGNGYTF	TGTGCCAGCAGTCCAGGGAATGGCTACACCTTC
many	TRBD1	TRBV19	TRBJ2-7	CASSLRQGVVPYEQYF	TGTGCCAGTAGTCTGAGACAGGGAGTGGTCCCCTACGAGCAGTACTTC
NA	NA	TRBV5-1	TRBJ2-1	CASSSSQQVKQFF	TGCGCCAGCAGCTCTTCCCAGCAGGTCAAGCAGTTCTTC
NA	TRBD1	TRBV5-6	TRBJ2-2	CASSLGAGGDTGELFF	TGTGCCAGCAGCTTGGGGGCAGGGGGTGACACCGGGGAGCTGTTTTTT
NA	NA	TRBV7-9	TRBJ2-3	CASSPNAITDTQYF	TGTGCCAGCAGCCCTAACGCGATCACAGATACGCAGTATTTT
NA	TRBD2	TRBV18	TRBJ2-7	CASSPGTSGSDQYF	TGTGCCAGCTCACCTGGGACTAGCGGGAGTGACCAGTACTTC
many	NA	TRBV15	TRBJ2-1	CATSRDPPDNEQFF	TGTGCCACCAGCAGAGATCCGCCAGACAATGAGCAGTTCTTC
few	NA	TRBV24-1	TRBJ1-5	CATSDPDQPNQPQHF	TGTGCCACCAGTGACCCCGACCAACCGAATCAGCCCCAGCATTTT
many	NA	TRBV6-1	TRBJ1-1	CASSDPTARIAEAFF	TGTGCCAGCAGCGACCCGACCGCCCGTATCGCTGAAGCTTTCTTT
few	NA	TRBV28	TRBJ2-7	CASSTVAGGSYEQYF	NA
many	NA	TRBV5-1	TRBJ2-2	CASSLTVALQPGELFF	TGCGCCAGCAGCTTGACAGTGGCCCTCCAACCCGGGGAGCTGTTTTTT
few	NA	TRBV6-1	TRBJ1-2	CASIPLTGTSGGYTF	TGTGCCAGCATCCCCCTCACCGGGACATCGGGCGGCTACACCTTC
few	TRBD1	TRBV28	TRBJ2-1	CARSDNRGQFF	TGTGCCAGAAGCGACAACAGGGGTCAGTTCTTC
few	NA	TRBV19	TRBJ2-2	CASSMIRNTGELFF	TGTGCCAGTAGTATGATAAGGAACACCGGGGAGCTGTTTTTT